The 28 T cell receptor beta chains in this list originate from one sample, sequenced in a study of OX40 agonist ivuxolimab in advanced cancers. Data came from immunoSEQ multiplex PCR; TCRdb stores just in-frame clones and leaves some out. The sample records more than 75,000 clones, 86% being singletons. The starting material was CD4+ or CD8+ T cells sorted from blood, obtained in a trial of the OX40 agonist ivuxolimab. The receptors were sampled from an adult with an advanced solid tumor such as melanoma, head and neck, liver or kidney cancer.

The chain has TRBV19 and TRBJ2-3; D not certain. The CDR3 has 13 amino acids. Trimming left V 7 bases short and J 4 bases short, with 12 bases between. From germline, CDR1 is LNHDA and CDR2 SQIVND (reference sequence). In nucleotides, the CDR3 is TGTGCCAGTACCGCCCCGGCGGCAGATACGCAGTATTTT. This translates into CASTAPAADTQYF.

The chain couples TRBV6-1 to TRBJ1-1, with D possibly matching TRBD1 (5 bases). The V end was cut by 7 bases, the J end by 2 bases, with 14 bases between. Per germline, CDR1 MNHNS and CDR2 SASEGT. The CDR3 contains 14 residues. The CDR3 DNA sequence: TGTGCCAGCACCGAAGGGACGGACAACACTGAAGCTTTCTTT. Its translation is CASTEGTDNTEAFF.

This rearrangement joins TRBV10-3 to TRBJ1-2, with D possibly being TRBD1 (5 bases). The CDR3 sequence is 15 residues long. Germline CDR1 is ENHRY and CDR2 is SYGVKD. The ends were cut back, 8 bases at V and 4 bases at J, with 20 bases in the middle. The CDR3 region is CAIGSSRGASYGYTF. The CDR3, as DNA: TGTGCCATCGGCTCTTCGAGGGGCGCGAGCTATGGCTACACCTTC.

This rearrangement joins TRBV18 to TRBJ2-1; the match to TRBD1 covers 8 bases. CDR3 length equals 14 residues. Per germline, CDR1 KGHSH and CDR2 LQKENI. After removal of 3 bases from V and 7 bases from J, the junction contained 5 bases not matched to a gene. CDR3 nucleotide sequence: TGTGCCAGCTCACCCGGACAGGGAAGGAATGAGCAGTTCTTC. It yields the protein CASSPGQGRNEQFF. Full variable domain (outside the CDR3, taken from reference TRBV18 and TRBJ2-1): NAGVMQNPRHLVRRRGQEARLRCSPMKGHSHVYWYRQLPEEGLKFMVYLQKENIIDESGMPKERFSAEFPKEGPSILRIQQVVRGDSAAYFCASSPGQGRNEQFFGPGTRLTVL.

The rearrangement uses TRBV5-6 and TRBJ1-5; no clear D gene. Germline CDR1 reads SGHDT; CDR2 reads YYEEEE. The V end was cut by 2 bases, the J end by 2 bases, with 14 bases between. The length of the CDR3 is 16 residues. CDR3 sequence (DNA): TGTGCCAGCAGCTTAGGTATGGGTAGCGGCAATCAGCCCCAGCATTTT. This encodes CASSLGMGSGNQPQHF. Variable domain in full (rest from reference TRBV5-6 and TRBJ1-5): DAGVTQSPTHLIKTRGQQVTLRCSPKSGHDTVSWYQQALGQGPQFIFQYYEEEERQRGNFPDRFSGHQFPNYSSELNVNALLLGDSALYLCASSLGMGSGNQPQHFGDGTRLSIL.

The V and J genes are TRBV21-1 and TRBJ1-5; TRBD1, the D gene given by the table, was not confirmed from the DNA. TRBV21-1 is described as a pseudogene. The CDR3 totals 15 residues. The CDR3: CASSKGTHSNQPQHF. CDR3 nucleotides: TGTGCCAGCAGCAAGGGCACGCATAGCAATCAGCCCCAGCATTTT.

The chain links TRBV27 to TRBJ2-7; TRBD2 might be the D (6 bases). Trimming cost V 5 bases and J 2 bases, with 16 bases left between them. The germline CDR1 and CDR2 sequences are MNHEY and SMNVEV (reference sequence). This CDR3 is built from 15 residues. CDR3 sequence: CASSVPGLGTYEQYF. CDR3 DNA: TGTGCCAGCAGTGTTCCGGGACTGGGTACCTACGAGCAGTACTTC.

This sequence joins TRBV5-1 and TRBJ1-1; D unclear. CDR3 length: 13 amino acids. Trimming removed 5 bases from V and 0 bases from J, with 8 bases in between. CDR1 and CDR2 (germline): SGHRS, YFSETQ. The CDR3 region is CASSDGMNTEAFF. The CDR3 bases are TGCGCCAGCAGTGATGGTATGAACACTGAAGCTTTCTTT.

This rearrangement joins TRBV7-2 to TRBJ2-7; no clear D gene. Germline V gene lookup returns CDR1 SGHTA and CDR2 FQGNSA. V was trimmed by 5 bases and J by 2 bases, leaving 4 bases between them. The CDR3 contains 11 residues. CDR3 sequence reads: CASSPAYEQYF. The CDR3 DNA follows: TGTGCCAGCAGCCCGGCCTACGAGCAGTACTTC.

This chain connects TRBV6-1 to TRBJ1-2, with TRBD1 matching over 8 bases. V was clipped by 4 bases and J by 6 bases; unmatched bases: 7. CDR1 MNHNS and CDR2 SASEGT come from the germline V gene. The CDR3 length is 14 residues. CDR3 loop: CASSVRQGKDGYTF. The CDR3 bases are TGTGCCAGCAGTGTTCGACAGGGGAAGGATGGCTACACCTTC.

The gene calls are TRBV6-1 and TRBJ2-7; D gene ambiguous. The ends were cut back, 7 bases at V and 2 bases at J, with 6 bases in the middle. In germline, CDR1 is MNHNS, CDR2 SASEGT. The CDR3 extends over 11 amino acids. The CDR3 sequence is CASTGAYEQYF. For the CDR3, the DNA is TGTGCCAGCACCGGCGCCTACGAGCAGTACTTC.

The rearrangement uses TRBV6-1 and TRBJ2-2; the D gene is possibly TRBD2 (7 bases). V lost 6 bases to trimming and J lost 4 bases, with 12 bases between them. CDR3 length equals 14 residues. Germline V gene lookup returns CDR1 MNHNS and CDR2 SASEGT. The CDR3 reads CASRGGATTGELFF. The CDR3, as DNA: TGTGCCAGCAGAGGGGGGGCTACCACCGGGGAGCTGTTTTTT.

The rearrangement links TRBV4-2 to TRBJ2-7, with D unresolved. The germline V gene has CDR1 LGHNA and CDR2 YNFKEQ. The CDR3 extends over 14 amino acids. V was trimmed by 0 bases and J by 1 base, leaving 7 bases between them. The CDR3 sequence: CASSQDMKSYEQYF. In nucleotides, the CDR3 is TGTGCCAGCAGCCAAGATATGAAGTCCTACGAGCAGTACTTC.

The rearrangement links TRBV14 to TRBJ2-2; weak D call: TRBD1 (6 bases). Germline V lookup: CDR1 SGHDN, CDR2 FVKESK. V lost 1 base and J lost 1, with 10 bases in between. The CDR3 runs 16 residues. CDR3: CASSQGGRGNTGELFF. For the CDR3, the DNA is TGTGCCAGCAGCCAAGGGGGCAGGGGGAACACCGGGGAGCTGTTTTTT.

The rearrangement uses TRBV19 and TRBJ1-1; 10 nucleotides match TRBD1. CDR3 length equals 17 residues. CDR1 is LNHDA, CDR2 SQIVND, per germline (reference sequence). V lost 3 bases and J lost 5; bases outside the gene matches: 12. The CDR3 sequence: CASSILRQGARGTEAFF. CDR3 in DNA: TGTGCCAGTAGTATCCTACGACAGGGGGCGCGAGGAACTGAAGCTTTCTTT.

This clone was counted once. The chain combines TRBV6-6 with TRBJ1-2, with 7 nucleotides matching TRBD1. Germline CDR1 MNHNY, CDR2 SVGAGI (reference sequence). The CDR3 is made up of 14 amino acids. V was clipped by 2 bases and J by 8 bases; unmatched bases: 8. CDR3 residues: CASSYPTGAGGYTF. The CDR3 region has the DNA TGTGCCAGCAGTTACCCCACAGGGGCGGGAGGCTACACCTTC.

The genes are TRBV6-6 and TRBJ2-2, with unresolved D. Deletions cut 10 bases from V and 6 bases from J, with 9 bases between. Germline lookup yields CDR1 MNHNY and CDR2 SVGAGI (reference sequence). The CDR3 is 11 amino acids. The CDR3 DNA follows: TGTGCCACGGCATTATCCGGGGAGCTGTTTTTT. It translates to CATALSGELFF.

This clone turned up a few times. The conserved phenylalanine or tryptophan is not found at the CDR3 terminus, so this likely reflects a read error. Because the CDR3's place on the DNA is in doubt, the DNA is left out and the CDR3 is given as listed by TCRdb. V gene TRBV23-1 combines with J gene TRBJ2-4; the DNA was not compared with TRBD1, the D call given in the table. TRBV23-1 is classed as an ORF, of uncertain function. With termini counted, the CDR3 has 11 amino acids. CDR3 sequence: CASSQADRRNL.

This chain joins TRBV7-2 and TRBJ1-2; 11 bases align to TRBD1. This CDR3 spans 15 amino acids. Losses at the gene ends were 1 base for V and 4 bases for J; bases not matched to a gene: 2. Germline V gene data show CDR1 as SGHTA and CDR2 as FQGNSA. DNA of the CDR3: TGTGCCAGCAGCTTAGGGGGACAGGGGGGCTATGGCTACACCTTC. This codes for CASSLGGQGGYGYTF.

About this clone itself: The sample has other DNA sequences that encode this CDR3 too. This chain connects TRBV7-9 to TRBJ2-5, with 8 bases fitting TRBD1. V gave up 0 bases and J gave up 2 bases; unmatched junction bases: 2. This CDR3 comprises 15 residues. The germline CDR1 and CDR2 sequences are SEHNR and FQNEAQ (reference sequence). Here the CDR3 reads CASSLARQGQETQYF. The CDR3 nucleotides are TGTGCCAGCAGCTTAGCCCGACAGGGGCAAGAGACCCAGTACTTC.

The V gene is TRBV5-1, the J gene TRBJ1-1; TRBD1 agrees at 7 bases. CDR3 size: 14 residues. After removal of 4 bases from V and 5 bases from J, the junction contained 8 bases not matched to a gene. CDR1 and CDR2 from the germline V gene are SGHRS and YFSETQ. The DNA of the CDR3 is TGCGCCAGCAGCGTCGCCGGACAGGAAACTGAAGCTTTCTTT. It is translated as CASSVAGQETEAFF.

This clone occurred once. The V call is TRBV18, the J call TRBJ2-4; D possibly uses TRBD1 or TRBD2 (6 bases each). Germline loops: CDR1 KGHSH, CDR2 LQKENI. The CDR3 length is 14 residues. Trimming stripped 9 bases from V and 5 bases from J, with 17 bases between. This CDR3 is CASSPAGGENIQYF. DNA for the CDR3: TGTGCCAGTTCTCCTGCCGGGGGCGAAAACATTCAGTACTTC.

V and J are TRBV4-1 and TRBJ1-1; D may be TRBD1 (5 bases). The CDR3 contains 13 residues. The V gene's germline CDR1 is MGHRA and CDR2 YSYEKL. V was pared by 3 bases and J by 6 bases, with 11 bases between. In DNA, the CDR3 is TGCGCCAGCAGCCAGGGAGGGGTCTCTGAAGCTTTCTTT. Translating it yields CASSQGGVSEAFF.

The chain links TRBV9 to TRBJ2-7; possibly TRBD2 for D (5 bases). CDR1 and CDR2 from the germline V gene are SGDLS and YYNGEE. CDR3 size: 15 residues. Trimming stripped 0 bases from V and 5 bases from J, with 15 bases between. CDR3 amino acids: CASSVDGLVSDEQYF. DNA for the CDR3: TGTGCCAGCAGCGTAGACGGACTCGTCTCGGACGAGCAGTACTTC. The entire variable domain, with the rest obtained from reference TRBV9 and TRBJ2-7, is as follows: DSGVTQTPKHLITATGQRVTLRCSPRSGDLSVYWYQQSLDQGLQFLIQYYNGEERAKGNILERFSAQQFPDLHSELNLSSLELGDSALYFCASSVDGLVSDEQYFGPGTRLTVT.

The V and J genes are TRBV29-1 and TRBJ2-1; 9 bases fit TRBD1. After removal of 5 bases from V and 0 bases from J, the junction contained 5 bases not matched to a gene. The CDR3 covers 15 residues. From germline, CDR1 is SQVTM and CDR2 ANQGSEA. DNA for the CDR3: TGCAGCGTTACAGGGGGCGGACGCTCCTACAATGAGCAGTTCTTC. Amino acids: CSVTGGGRSYNEQFF.

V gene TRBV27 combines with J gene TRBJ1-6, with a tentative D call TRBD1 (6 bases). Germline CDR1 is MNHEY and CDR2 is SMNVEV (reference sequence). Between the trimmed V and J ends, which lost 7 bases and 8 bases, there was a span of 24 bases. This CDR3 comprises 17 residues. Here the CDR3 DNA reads TGTGCCAGCACTCCCCGTGGCGGGGGCCGTGGAGATTCACCCCTCCACTTT. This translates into CASTPRGGGRGDSPLHF.

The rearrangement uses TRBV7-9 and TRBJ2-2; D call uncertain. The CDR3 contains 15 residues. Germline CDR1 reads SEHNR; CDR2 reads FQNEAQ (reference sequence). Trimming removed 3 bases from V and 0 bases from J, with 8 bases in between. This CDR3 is CASSFYTSNTGELFF. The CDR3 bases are TGTGCCAGCAGCTTTTACACCTCGAACACCGGGGAGCTGTTTTTT.

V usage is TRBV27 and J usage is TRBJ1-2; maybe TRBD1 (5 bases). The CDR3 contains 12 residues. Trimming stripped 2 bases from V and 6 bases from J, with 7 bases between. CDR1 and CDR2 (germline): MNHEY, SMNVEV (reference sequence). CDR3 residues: CASSLEGHGYTF. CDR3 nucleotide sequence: TGTGCCAGCAGTTTAGAGGGGCATGGCTACACCTTC.